This T cell receptor (beta chain) appears in the sequencing data of a study of T-cell memory formation after mild COVID-19 (dated by TCRdb to the early 2020s). About the investigation overall: TCR sequence clusters from the two donors were largely donor specific. The cohort was made up of two young adult volunteers, one female and one male, who were previously healthy. Longitudinal TCRalpha and TCRbeta repertoire sequencing tracked T-cell clones expanding and contracting after mild COVID-19 in two donors.

This clonotype was detected only a few times. The antigen it recognizes is unknown. Base qualities are not at hand, and no much larger clone is one base apart. The sequencer listed for this sample is Illumina NovaSeq 6000. TCRalpha and TCRbeta cDNA libraries were built by 5'RACE with constant-segment primers, adding sample barcodes and unique molecular identifiers. RNA was extracted from every sample with Trizol reagent. The libraries were amplified in two PCR steps, and the second step added a second sample barcode and Illumina TruSeq adapters. The libraries were sequenced on an Illumina NovaSeq using 2 x 150 bp paired-end reads. In the authors' own workflow: The reads were demultiplexed and collapsed into UMI-guided consensus sequences using migec v1.2.7. With mixcr v2.1.11, UMI consensuses were aligned to TRA and TRB V and J templates and assembled into clonotypes. A clonotype was counted as expanded or contracted only when both edgeR and NoisET called the clonotype significant, with the noise models trained on biological replicates. For edgeR calls, the thresholds were a false discovery rate-adjusted p below 0.01 and a log2 fold-change of 1. As an exploratory analysis of dynamics, PCA with hierarchical clustering was applied to max-normalized trajectories of the 1000 most abundant clonotypes. Separately sequenced CD4+ and CD8+ repertoires were used to assign a CD4 or CD8 phenotype to each responding clone. TCRdb reanalyzed the raw reads on its own, using fastp at Q25 for trimming and MiXCR for clone calling, and kept in-frame beta chains. One record per CDR3 amino acid sequence lists the most common genes and DNA. In this record, the V and J calls reflect TCRdb's handling and not the investigators' own analysis. Within this sample are roughly 300,000 distinct CDR3 sequences, with approximately 8% of them counted one time only. The top ten clones comprise 20% to 25% of the sample.

What the research found in general, with its limitations: Contracting CD4+ clones turned up mainly in the CM and EM memory subsets, whereas EMRA was where CD8+ clones were enriched. The study covered only a couple of mild cases, and larger cohorts including severe cases with pre-infection samples were considered necessary. Balanced CD4/CD8 phenotypes were observed for clones contracting from day 15 to 85, whereas a bias towards CD4+ was observed for a second wave of clones expanding from day 15 to 37. SARS-CoV-2 specificity was not confirmed for the second-wave clones peaking on day 37. Some responding clones were detected in pre-infection memory, which suggested that pre-existing cross-reactive memory T cells had joined the SARS-CoV-2 response.

According to the germline V gene, CDR1 reads SGHAT and CDR2 reads FQNNGV. Including the terminal cysteine and phenylalanine, the CDR3 comprises 14 residues. The read is trimmed to its CDR3 DNA, 42 bases read in frame from base 1. The V end loses 6 bases and the J end loses 1 base, and a stretch of 9 bases separates them. PBMCs were isolated by Ficoll-Paque density gradient centrifugation. The sample consisted of PBMCs or a T cell subset sorted from them (not recorded which). The rearrangement joined TRBV11-2 to TRBJ2-2, with the identity of the D gene unclear. The source is a man aged 18-30 years who had mild COVID-19 (a few samples of this study predate the infection). The sample titles of this study are shuffled in the database, so cell type and time point are left out; the donor was told from shared clones. The bases are TGTGCCAGCAGTCAAGAGCGGAACACCGGGGAGCTGTTTTTT. Translated, this gives CASSQERNTGELFF.